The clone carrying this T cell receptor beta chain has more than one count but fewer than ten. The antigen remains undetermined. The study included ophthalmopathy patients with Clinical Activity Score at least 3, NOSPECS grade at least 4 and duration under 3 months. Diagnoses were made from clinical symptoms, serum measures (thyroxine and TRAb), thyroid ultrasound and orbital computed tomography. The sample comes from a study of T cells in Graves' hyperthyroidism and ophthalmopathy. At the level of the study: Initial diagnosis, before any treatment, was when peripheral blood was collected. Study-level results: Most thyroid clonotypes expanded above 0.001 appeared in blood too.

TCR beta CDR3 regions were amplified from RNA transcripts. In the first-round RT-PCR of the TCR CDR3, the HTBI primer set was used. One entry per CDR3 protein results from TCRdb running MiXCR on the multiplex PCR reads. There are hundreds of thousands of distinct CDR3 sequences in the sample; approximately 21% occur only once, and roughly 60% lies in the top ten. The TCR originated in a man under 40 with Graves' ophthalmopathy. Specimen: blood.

Written as DNA, the CDR3 is TGCAGTGCTAGAGCCCACAGGGGAGGGGGAAGTGGCTACACCTTC. Its translation: CSARAHRGGGSGYTF. The V and J genes are TRBV20-1 and TRBJ1-2; 7 bases are shared with TRBD1. Germline assignment: CDR1 DFQATT and CDR2 SNEGSKA (reference sequence). Trimming cost V 1 base and J 7 bases; bases outside gene matches: 12. This CDR3 spans 15 amino acids.